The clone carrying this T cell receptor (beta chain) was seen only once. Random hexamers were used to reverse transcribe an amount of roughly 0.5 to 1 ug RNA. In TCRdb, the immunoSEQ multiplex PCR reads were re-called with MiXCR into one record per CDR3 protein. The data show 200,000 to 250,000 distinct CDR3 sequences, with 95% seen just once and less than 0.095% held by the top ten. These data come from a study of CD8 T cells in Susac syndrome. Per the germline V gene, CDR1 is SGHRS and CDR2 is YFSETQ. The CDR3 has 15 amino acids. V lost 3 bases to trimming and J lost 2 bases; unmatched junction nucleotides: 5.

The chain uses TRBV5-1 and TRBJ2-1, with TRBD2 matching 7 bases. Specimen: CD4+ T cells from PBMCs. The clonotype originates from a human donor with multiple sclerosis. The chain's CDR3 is CASSSSGTTYNEQFF. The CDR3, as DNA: TGCGCCAGCAGCTCCTCCGGGACTACCTACAATGAGCAGTTCTTC.